The 3 T cell receptor beta chains given below trace back to one sample, sequenced in a study of T cells after yellow fever vaccination. MiXCR was run by TCRdb on the 5' RACE reads, yielding one entry per CDR3 protein. The table lists some 340,000 distinct CDR3 sequences, approximately 11% of them singletons. Source: CD4+ T cells sorted from PBMCs, taken 45 days after the yellow fever booster vaccination. The receptor source for this set is a man between 18 and 35 years old who received the YFV17D yellow fever vaccine.

This clonotype was seen only a few times. The chain is built from TRBV6-2 or TRBV6-3 and TRBJ2-7, with 7 nucleotides matching TRBD1. The CDR3 totals 14 residues. Germline lookup yields CDR1 MNHEY and CDR2 SVGEGT. Germline trimming cut 6 bases from V and 0 bases from J; bases unmatched to any gene: 5. CDR3 DNA sequence: TGTGCCAGCAGCCCTAGGGACAGCTCCTACGAGCAGTACGTC. Its protein product is CASSPRDSSYEQYV.

This rearrangement joins TRBV6-5 to TRBJ1-5, with no clear D. Trimming took 0 bases from V and 4 from J, leaving 10 bases between them. This CDR3 is 15 amino acids long. Germline V lookup: CDR1 MNHEY, CDR2 SVGAGI. CDR3 nucleotide sequence: TGTGCCAGCAGTTACTCCTTAAGGTCTAATCAGCCCCAGCATTTT. Encoded protein: CASSYSLRSNQPQHF.

This clonotype was counted a few times. The chain is built from TRBV15 and TRBJ2-2; a weak D match, TRBD1 (6 bases). Trimming stripped 11 bases from V and 4 bases from J, with 14 bases between. This CDR3 region has 13 residues. Germline assignment: CDR1 LNHNV and CDR2 YYDKDF (reference sequence). The CDR3: CAARGISTGELFF. CDR3 sequence (DNA): TGTGCCGCGAGGGGGATAAGCACCGGGGAGCTGTTTTTT.